This section outlines one T cell receptor beta chain sequence together with its context. Its antigen is still unknown. Base-call qualities are not available, and no considerably larger clone is one nucleotide away. TCR CDR3 regions were amplified from genomic DNA by multiplex PCR using the deep immunoSEQ assay. For each cell subset, the extracted genomic DNA was distributed evenly across all wells of several immunoSEQ 96-well plates, and each plate served as one replicate. For sorted subsets, each replicate PCR was loaded with approximately 190 ng genomic DNA, equivalent to 25,000 to 30,000 T cell genomes. Purified libraries were measured with a Qubit 3.0 fluorometer, size-checked on a Bioanalyzer 2100, and measured again with the KAPA Library Quantification kit. Every immunoSEQ 96-well plate was sequenced on a dedicated single-read 150-cycle Illumina NextSeq 550 flow cell. Per the source publication's procedure: Because the immunoSEQ output included only junctional sequences and no quality scores, the filtering could not be the same as the filtering used for full-length reads. Sequences were annotated with PyIR, a Python wrapper for IgBLAST v1.9, using IMGT germline references to assign V/J genes and CDR3. Reads were filtered out if the reads had weak V/J assignments (E-value above 1e-6), no CDR3, stop codons, out-of-frame junctions, or ambiguous translated residues. V3J clonotypes were defined by identical inferred V gene, J gene, and CDR3 amino acid sequence. The percentage overlap between two repertoires was calculated by dividing the number of shared unique clonotypes by the size of the smaller repertoire. Three approaches were used to assess repertoire richness: RTK rarefaction, the Chao1 estimator, and Recon v2.1 estimates of unobserved clonotypes. OLGA was used to compute generation probabilities for all TCRbeta clonotypes that the gDNA method yielded from a handful of donors. TCRdb stores this immuneACCESS table with in-frame sequences only. Part of the clones is absent; in the studies checked, under half of the shortfall reflects unresolved V genes, and no reason is known for the rest. V, J and clone size derive from that table, while D and trimming were established from the DNA sequence. For this sample the table gives fewer than 200,000 clones, of which approximately 95% were detected only once. The ten largest account for 0.067% of the sample.

The sample is drawn from a study of shared clonotypes between healthy human individuals (TCRdb year 2020). Regarding the study in general: A couple of women and a few men aged 18 to 49 years were included in the cohort. For each donor, CD4 naive and CD4 memory were each given three plates, CD8 naive was given two plates, and CD8 memory was given one plate. To estimate repertoire size and how much clonotype sharing occurs between individuals, the study deeply sequenced the blood TCR repertoires of five healthy adults. To increase sequencing depth and limit assay-specific biases, TCR repertoire library preparation and sequencing were carried out by different laboratories using diverse techniques. Leukapheresis yielded between about 0.94 and 9 billion PBMCs per donor.

The CDR3 measures 15 amino acids from cysteine to phenylalanine. The retained sequence is limited to the CDR3, 45 bases, with the frame set at the first base. The germline V gene gives CDR1 as SGHRS and CDR2 as YFSETQ. V is reduced by 2 bases and J by 1 base, leaving a spacing of 12 bases between them. Summary of the overall study and its limitations: Clonotypes shared by all four sorted-subset donors showed higher generation probabilities than non-shared clonotypes. Because the study included a small number of donors, the genetic and exposure-history diversity represented was limited. Pairwise subsampling indicated that sequencing depth was expected to affect the degree of clonotype sharing among donors. Sharing across several donors was observed for roughly 5% of naive CD4, less than 4% of naive CD8, over 2% of memory CD4, and about 0.4% of memory CD8 clonotypes. Rarefaction of sorted-subset datasets indicated incomplete sequencing despite the large sequencing depth. Sampling was restricted to blood, and TCR repertoires in tissues likely differ from the TCR repertoires found in blood. Larger estimated clonotype richness was generally found for naive subsets than for memory subsets.

The donors were healthy, HIV-negative adults who had no recently reported acute infections or vaccinations. Every donor was a Caucasian adult living in Nashville, Tennessee, USA. CD4+ T cells were enriched by magnetic negative selection, after which naive cells were positively selected on CD45RA and the negative fraction was taken as the memory subset. Blood was collected by leukapheresis, and PBMCs were isolated by Ficoll-Histopaque density gradient centrifugation and then cryopreserved in liquid nitrogen vapor phase. Analytical flow cytometry was used to check the purity and quantity of each magnetically sorted T cell population. Genomic DNA was isolated from each sorted fraction and quantified by UV absorbance on a Nanodrop 2000c.

This TCR derives from a woman aged 25 to 39 in good health. Material for sequencing was naive CD4+ T cells sorted from blood. The cell subset or site label here, explained by the study, means: CD45RA+ positively selected. The rearrangement combines TRBV5-1 with TRBJ1-1; TRBD1 is a possible D gene, resting on 5 matching bases. The CDR3 reads as follows: CASSFTGPQNTEAFF. Read as DNA, the sequence is TGCGCCAGCAGCTTTACGGGACCGCAGAACACTGAAGCTTTCTTT.